The source of this TCR beta chain is a study of blood T cell repertoires in COVID-19. Germline CDR1 and CDR2: MDHEN and SYDVKM. The CDR3 has 15 residues. Trimming removed 6 bases from V and 2 bases from J, with 17 bases in between. Produced via immunoSEQ multiplex PCR; TCRdb's table is partial and in-frame only. Of hundreds of thousands of clones in the sample, around nine tenths were seen once. Sequences were obtained from PBMCs or T cells enriched from blood (not recorded which). The rearrangement links TRBV28 to TRBJ2-7, with TRBD2 as a possible D gene (6 bases). The source is a woman aged 45-65 years who had recovered from COVID-19. CDR3 loop: CASSPVGGITYEQYF. The CDR3 DNA reads as TGTGCCAGCAGCCCCGTGGGCGGGATCACCTACGAGCAGTACTTC.